Below are 10 T cell receptor beta chains sequenced from a single sample in a study of CD8+ T cells in alopecia areata. Extracted RNA was reverse transcribed into cDNA, the sequencing template. Assay: immunoSEQ multiplex PCR; the TCRdb copy retains only in-frame clones and omits some. Of hundreds of thousands of clones in the sample, approximately 52% were seen once. Sequencing used CD4+ T cells sorted from blood, obtained at week 0. These receptors came from a human donor with alopecia areata.

The rearrangement links TRBV7-9 to TRBJ1-1, with D unclear. This CDR3 spans 13 amino acids. V dropped 4 bases and J dropped 6 bases, with 12 bases sitting between them. The germline gives CDR1 SEHNR, CDR2 FQNEAQ (reference sequence). CDR3 sequence reads: CASSSRHGPEAFF. In DNA form, the CDR3 reads TGTGCCAGCAGCTCCCGACACGGCCCTGAAGCTTTCTTT.

This clone has just a few counts. For the CDR3, the DNA is TGTGCCAGCAGATTGATAGGGGGCTACGAGCAGTACTTC. Residues: CASRLIGGYEQYF. The genes are TRBV6-6 and TRBJ2-7; D is perhaps TRBD1 (6 bases). This CDR3 has 13 residues. Trimming shortened V by 6 bases and J by 3 bases, and 12 bases separated the two germline ends. In germline, CDR1 is MNHNY, CDR2 SVGAGI (reference sequence).

This clone was picked up a small number of times. The rearrangement uses TRBV30 and TRBJ1-2; D call uncertain. CDR1 GTSNPN and CDR2 SVGIG come from the germline V gene (reference sequence). The CDR3 has 13 amino acids. Trimming cost V 8 bases and J 3 bases, with 16 bases left between them. The CDR3 loop is CAVASPPYYGYTF. The CDR3 DNA is TGTGCCGTAGCGAGTCCGCCCTACTATGGCTACACCTTC.

This clone was detected a few times. The chain recombines TRBV18 with TRBJ2-6; 8 nucleotides agree with TRBD2. Germline values: CDR1 KGHSH, CDR2 LQKENI. V lost 3 bases to trimming and J lost 2 bases; unmatched junction nucleotides: 9. The CDR3 runs 18 residues. The chain's CDR3 is CASSPQGAGATGANVLTF. The CDR3 coding sequence is TGTGCCAGCTCACCCCAGGGAGCGGGGGCCACTGGGGCCAACGTCCTGACTTTC.

This clone was seen more than once but under ten times. This chain connects TRBV4-2 to TRBJ2-1, with no clear D. CDR3 length: 14 amino acids. Trimming pared 4 bases from V and 7 bases from J, leaving 14 bases between. Germline V gives CDR1 LGHNA, CDR2 YNFKEQ. The CDR3 protein is CASSLHLGRNEQFF. As DNA, the CDR3 is TGTGCCAGCAGCCTCCACCTGGGAAGGAATGAGCAGTTCTTC.

The V and J genes are TRBV29-1 and TRBJ1-1; no clear D. The CDR3 sequence is 13 residues long. Germline CDR1 and CDR2: SQVTM and ANQGSEA. Trimming pared 5 bases from V and 0 bases from J, leaving 10 bases between. CDR3 in amino acids: CSVSQRMNTEAFF. DNA of the CDR3: TGCAGCGTTTCACAGAGAATGAACACTGAAGCTTTCTTT. The entire variable domain, with the rest obtained from reference TRBV29-1 and TRBJ1-1, is as follows: SAVISQKPSRDICQRGTSLTIQCQVDSQVTMMFWYRQQPGQSLTLIATANQGSEATYESGFVIDKFPISRPNLTFSTLTVSNMSPEDSSIYLCSVSQRMNTEAFFGQGTRLTVV.

The chain joins TRBV18 to TRBJ1-1; no definite D call. Germline V gives CDR1 KGHSH, CDR2 LQKENI. The CDR3 has 17 residues. Trimming removed 1 base from V and 0 bases from J, with 15 bases in between. The CDR3 here is CASSPRHPPFMNTEAFF. The CDR3 nucleotides read TGTGCCAGCTCACCACGGCATCCTCCCTTCATGAACACTGAAGCTTTCTTT. Based on the CDR3 plus reference TRBV18 and TRBJ1-1, the full variable domain is NAGVMQNPRHLVRRRGQEARLRCSPMKGHSHVYWYRQLPEEGLKFMVYLQKENIIDESGMPKERFSAEFPKEGPSILRIQQVVRGDSAAYFCASSPRHPPFMNTEAFFGQGTRLTVV.

The rearrangement joins TRBV4-2 to TRBJ2-7; 12 bases agree with TRBD2. J gave up 2 bases and V 4 bases, and 3 bases lay outside the gene matches. This CDR3 is built from 15 residues. Germline loops: CDR1 LGHNA, CDR2 YNFKEQ. For the CDR3, the DNA is TGTGCCAGCAGCCGGACTAGCGGGATCGCCTACGAGCAGTACTTC. Residues: CASSRTSGIAYEQYF.

This clone was counted once. The chain carries TRBV25-1 and TRBJ2-5; 7 bases map to TRBD2. The CDR3 extends over 14 amino acids. The V gene's germline CDR1 is MGHDK and CDR2 SYGVNS. Unmatched junction bases numbered 4, after V lost 5 bases and J lost 1 base. The CDR3 region has the DNA TGTGCCAGCAGTCTGGGGGGGAGCCAAGAGACCCAGTACTTC. It specifies CASSLGGSQETQYF. Based on the CDR3 plus reference TRBV25-1 and TRBJ2-5, the full variable domain is EADIYQTPRYLVIGTGKKITLECSQTMGHDKMYWYQQDPGMELHLIHYSYGVNSTEKGDLSSESTVSRIRTEHFPLTLESARPSHTSQYLCASSLGGSQETQYFGPGTRLLVL.

The chain recombines TRBV29-1 with TRBJ2-3; perhaps TRBD1 as D (5 bases). This CDR3 is built from 15 residues. Trimming cost V 2 bases and J 0 bases, with 12 bases left between them. Germline CDR1 SQVTM, CDR2 ANQGSEA. The CDR3 DNA sequence: TGCAGCGTTGAAAGTCGGCAGGGCAGCACAGATACGCAGTATTTT. Amino acids: CSVESRQGSTDTQYF.